Listed here is a single T cell receptor (beta chain). The antigen it binds to is not known. The sample is drawn from a study of CXCR3-negative and CXCR3-positive naive CD8 T cells (dated by TCRdb to the late 2010s). Concerning the study at large: In total, around 140 million TRB reads were obtained, or roughly 1.5 +/- 0.3 million reads per library. Diversity and physicochemical repertoire analyses were performed on approximately 10 donors pooled from two independent experiments. TRBV-TRBJ cluster analysis included naive subsets from a handful of donors and memory cells from 3 donors.

The germline V gene provides CDR1 MDHEN and CDR2 SYDVKM. The CDR3, cysteine through phenylalanine, is 16 amino acids long. DNA was not recorded. Sequencing relied on a NextSeq 550. The Human TCR Profiling Kit (MiLaboratory) was used to make UMI-labeled 5' RACE TRB cDNA libraries. cDNA synthesis used the entire amount of extracted RNA, and PCR amplification then used the entire amount of cDNA produced. Libraries were prepared in parallel with an identical number of PCR cycles. The study's processing was this. With a minimum of two reads required per UMI, MIGEC and MiXCR pulled out about 50,000 +/- 10,000 unique UMI-labeled TRB cDNA molecules from each library. An average of about 40,000 +/- 10,000 functional in-frame TRB CDR3 nucleotide clonotypes without stop codons was found per library. After each sample was downsampled to 5000 UMI-labeled TRB molecules, VDJtools was used to calculate diversity metrics such as normalized Shannon-Wiener and Chao1. Clonotype-size-weighted physicochemical properties of the central five CDR3 residues (interaction energy, strength, volume and Kidera factor 4) were computed in VDJtools. TCRdb reprocessed the raw reads; every CDR3 protein sequence is a single record, and DNA is not supplied. For this entry, the V and J calls and clone size follow TCRdb and not the study's own pipeline. The table for this sample records tens of thousands of distinct CDR3 sequences. The top ten clonotypes cover about 0.62% of the sample.

For each CD8+ T cell subset, flow sorting was done in triplicate, and roughly 310,000 cells per subset went directly into RLT lysis buffer. To exclude memory contaminants, naive CD8+ T cells were stringently defined as CD45RO-CCR7+CD27+CD95-. Peripheral blood mononuclear cells were isolated from buffy coats using standard density gradient centrifugation. Naive CXCR3-negative and CXCR3-positive CD8+ T cells were flow-sorted on a FACSAria III. An RNeasy Mini Kit was used to extract total RNA from the sorted cells. General conclusions and limits of the study: Both naive subsets had comparably high repertoire diversity, while memory CD8+ T cells had much lower repertoire diversity. Within the same donor, TRBV-TRBJ usage looked similar between naive CXCR3-negative and CXCR3-positive cells, but memory cells had distinct patterns. TRB CDR3s from CXCR3-positive naive cells showed higher hydrophobicity (lower Kidera factor 4), lower energy, and higher strength and volume indices than CXCR3-negative naive cells. Because surface CD5, which is linked to self-reactivity in mice, was comparable between the naive subsets, TCR interaction strength was also inferred from the physicochemical properties of TRB CDR3s. Because CXCR3 expression was partially decreased after cryopreservation, freshly isolated PBMCs were used for most assays.

The sequence joins TRBV28 to TRBJ2-1; TCRdb selects TRBD2, and the lack of DNA leaves this call unchecked. The source is a human donor in good health. Some clones in this sample may be carry-over from other donors' samples. Sequences were obtained from naive CXCR3+ CD8+ T cells from blood. The cell subset or site label here, explained by the study, means: CD45RO-CCR7+CD27+CD95- naive CD8+ T cells expressing CXCR3 (TNR3+). The CDR3 protein: CASSLPRASGSNEQFF.